Following are 14 T cell receptor beta chains from one sample sequenced in a study of OX40 agonist ivuxolimab in advanced cancers. Some clones are missing from TCRdb's copy, which holds only in-frame ones; the method was immunoSEQ multiplex PCR. The sample yields roughly 80,000 clones, just over 90% seen once. This specimen was CD4+ or CD8+ T cells sorted from blood, taken in a trial of the OX40 agonist ivuxolimab. Every receptor here comes from an adult with an advanced solid tumor such as melanoma, head and neck, liver or kidney cancer.

This clone came up a few times. The genes are TRBV2 and TRBJ2-5; 10 nucleotides line up with TRBD2. CDR1 is SNHLY, CDR2 FYNNEI, per germline. Germline trimming cut 7 bases from V and 2 bases from J; bases unmatched to any gene: 4. The CDR3 sequence is 14 residues long. CDR3 protein: CASNGLAAQETQYF. CDR3 bases: TGTGCCAGCAATGGACTAGCGGCACAAGAGACCCAGTACTTC. The whole variable domain, filled in from reference TRBV2 and TRBJ2-5, reads EPEVTQTPSHQVTQMGQEVILRCVPISNHLYFYWYRQILGQKVEFLVSFYNNEISEKSEIFDDQFSVERPDGSNFTLKIRSTKLEDSAMYFCASNGLAAQETQYFGPGTRLLVL.

The genes are TRBV14 and TRBJ2-2; maybe TRBD1 (5 bases). Trimming left V 0 bases short and J 0 bases short, with 14 bases between. The CDR3 has 18 amino acids. Germline assignment: CDR1 SGHDN and CDR2 FVKESK. The CDR3 nucleotides read TGTGCCAGCAGCCAAGAGGTGGGGCCCCACTCGAACACCGGGGAGCTGTTTTTT. It is translated as CASSQEVGPHSNTGELFF.

J is TRBJ2-7 and V is TRBV29-1, with D perhaps TRBD1 (5 bases). Germline CDR1 is SQVTM and CDR2 is ANQGSEA. V was shortened by 5 bases and J by 6 bases, with 8 bases between the two germline ends. This CDR3 is built from 10 residues. As DNA, the CDR3 is TGCAGCGTTATAAGGGGCGAGCAGTACTTC. Its translation: CSVIRGEQYF.

The rearrangement uses TRBV4-1 and TRBJ2-1, with a tentative D call TRBD1 (6 bases). CDR1 and CDR2 (germline): MGHRA, YSYEKL. The CDR3 spans 15 residues. The germline V and J ends were trimmed by 4 bases and 2 bases, with 12 bases remaining between them. The CDR3 sequence: CASSLIRDTYNEQFF. Here the CDR3 DNA reads TGCGCCAGCAGCCTAATCCGGGACACCTACAATGAGCAGTTCTTC.

The chain uses TRBV9 and TRBJ1-5; TRBD1 matches at 8 bases. Losses at the gene ends were 0 bases for V and 7 bases for J; bases not matched to a gene: 6. Per the germline V gene, CDR1 is SGDLS and CDR2 is YYNGEE. The CDR3 runs to 15 residues. The CDR3 loop is CASSVGQGTGQPQHF. CDR3 in DNA: TGTGCCAGCAGCGTAGGACAGGGGACCGGGCAGCCCCAGCATTTT.

As for this clone: Different DNA sequences within this sample yield the same CDR3. The rearrangement uses TRBV9 and TRBJ2-7; 10 positions agree with TRBD2. The CDR3 extends over 15 amino acids. The V and J ends lost 0 bases and 4 bases, in that order; junction bases with no gene match: 4. Germline assignment: CDR1 SGDLS and CDR2 YYNGEE. CDR3 in amino acids: CASSVEAGGPYEQYF. DNA for the CDR3: TGTGCCAGCAGCGTAGAAGCGGGAGGGCCGTACGAGCAGTACTTC.

As DNA, the CDR3 is TGCGCCAGCAGCACACAGGGAGTTGGCTACACCTTC. Translating it yields CASSTQGVGYTF. The chain couples TRBV4-1 to TRBJ1-2; weak D call: TRBD1 (6 bases). V lost 5 bases and J lost 7, with 11 bases in between. CDR1 MGHRA and CDR2 YSYEKL come from the germline V gene. The CDR3 is 12 residues long.

The V call is TRBV5-1, the J call TRBJ1-1; a weak D match, TRBD1 (5 bases). Between the trimmed V and J ends, which lost 0 bases and 7 bases, there was a span of 13 bases. Germline V gene lookup returns CDR1 SGHRS and CDR2 YFSETQ. This CDR3 comprises 14 residues. CDR3: CASSLVGQEVEAFF. The CDR3 coding sequence is TGCGCCAGCAGCTTGGTGGGGCAGGAGGTTGAAGCTTTCTTT. Together with reference TRBV5-1 and TRBJ1-1, the CDR3 gives the full variable domain: KAGVTQTPRYLIKTRGQQVTLSCSPISGHRSVSWYQQTPGQGLQFLFEYFSETQRNKGNFPGRFSGRQFSNSRSEMNVSTLELGDSALYLCASSLVGQEVEAFFGQGTRLTVV.

This clone was observed a single time. The chain links TRBV7-3 to TRBJ2-1; 10 positions match TRBD2. The germline CDR1 and CDR2 sequences are SGHTA and FQGTGA. V shed 4 bases and J 10 bases; nucleotides not matched to a gene: 13. The CDR3 contains 16 residues. The CDR3: CASSSVGTSVGREQFF. The CDR3 region has the DNA TGTGCCAGCAGCTCAGTTGGGACTAGCGTGGGTAGGGAGCAGTTCTTC.

The chain carries TRBV9 and TRBJ2-7; the D call may be TRBD1 or TRBD2 (6 bases each). V lost 6 bases to trimming and J lost 0 bases, with 16 bases between them. The germline CDR1 and CDR2 sequences are SGDLS and YYNGEE. The CDR3 contains 15 residues. CDR3 in DNA: TGTGCCAGCAACAAAAGGGGGGACGGCTCCTACGAGCAGTACTTC. This codes for CASNKRGDGSYEQYF.

The CDR3 is CASSPRGDAYEQYF. CDR3 sequence (DNA): TGTGCCAGCAGTCCTAGAGGGGATGCATACGAGCAGTACTTC. This chain joins TRBV28 and TRBJ2-7, with D possibly called TRBD1 or TRBD2 (5 bases each). V was pared by 5 bases and J by 4 bases, with 15 bases between. The germline V gene has CDR1 MDHEN and CDR2 SYDVKM. The CDR3 extends over 14 amino acids.

The CDR3 sequence is CASSHGQETGELFF. The DNA of the CDR3 is TGCGCCAGCAGCCACGGACAGGAAACCGGGGAGCTGTTTTTT. The chain carries TRBV4-1 and TRBJ2-2; 7 nucleotides agree with TRBD1. The CDR3 loop spans 14 amino acids. CDR1 is MGHRA, CDR2 YSYEKL, per germline. With 3 bases clipped from V and 5 bases from J, the junction kept 3 bases outside the gene matches.

This chain connects TRBV7-3 to TRBJ2-3; D remains ambiguous. Germline V lookup: CDR1 SGHTA, CDR2 FQGTGA. V dropped 7 bases and J dropped 5 bases, with 16 bases sitting between them. CDR3 length equals 14 residues. CDR3 in amino acids: CASTPLAGRDTQYF. In nucleotides, the CDR3 is TGTGCCAGCACCCCCTTAGCAGGCCGAGATACGCAGTATTTT.

This sequence joins TRBV7-6 and TRBJ2-7; D perhaps matches TRBD1 (6 bases). Trimming stripped 1 base from V and 4 bases from J, with 14 bases between. In germline, CDR1 is SGHVS, CDR2 FNYEAQ. This CDR3 has 15 residues. The CDR3 protein is CASSLGNRDPYEQYF. CDR3 nucleotide sequence: TGTGCCAGCAGCTTAGGCAACAGGGATCCTTACGAGCAGTACTTC. Full variable domain (outside the CDR3, taken from reference TRBV7-6 and TRBJ2-7): GAGVSQSPRYKVTKRGQDVALRCDPISGHVSLYWYRQALGQGPEFLTYFNYEAQQDKSGLPNDRFSAERPEGSISTLTIQRTEQRDSAMYRCASSLGNRDPYEQYFGPGTRLTVT.